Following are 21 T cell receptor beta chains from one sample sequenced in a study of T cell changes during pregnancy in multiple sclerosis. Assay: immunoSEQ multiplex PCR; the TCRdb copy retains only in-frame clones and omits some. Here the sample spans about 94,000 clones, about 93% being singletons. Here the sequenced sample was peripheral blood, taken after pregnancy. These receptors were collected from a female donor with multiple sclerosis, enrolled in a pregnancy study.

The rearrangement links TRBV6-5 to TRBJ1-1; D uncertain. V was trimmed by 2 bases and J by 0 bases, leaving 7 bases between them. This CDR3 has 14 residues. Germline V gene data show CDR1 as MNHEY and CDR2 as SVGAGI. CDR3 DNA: TGTGCCAGCAGTTACGGAGGGCTGAACACTGAAGCTTTCTTT. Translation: CASSYGGLNTEAFF.

CDR3 coding DNA: TGTGCCAGCAGCCCTTTAAGAGATGAGCAGTTCTTC. Translated: CASSPLRDEQFF. The chain employs TRBV28 and TRBJ2-1; D unresolved. V dropped 6 bases and J dropped 8 bases, with 11 bases sitting between them. CDR3 length: 12 amino acids. Germline V gene data show CDR1 as MDHEN and CDR2 as SYDVKM.

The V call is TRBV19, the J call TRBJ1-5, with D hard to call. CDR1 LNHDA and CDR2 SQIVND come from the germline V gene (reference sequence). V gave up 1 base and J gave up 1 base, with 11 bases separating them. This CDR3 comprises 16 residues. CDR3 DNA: TGTGCCAGTAGTATAGGCACGGTCCTAAGCAATCAGCCCCAGCATTTT. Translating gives CASSIGTVLSNQPQHF.

CDR3 in amino acids: CASSRQGSNEKLFF. CDR3 nucleotide sequence: TGTGCCAGCAGCCGACAGGGTTCAAATGAAAAACTGTTTTTT. The chain employs TRBV7-9 and TRBJ1-4; the match to TRBD1 covers 7 bases. Germline CDR1 SEHNR, CDR2 FQNEAQ (reference sequence). The CDR3 loop spans 14 amino acids. The V and J ends lost 5 bases and 5 bases, in that order; junction bases with no gene match: 5.

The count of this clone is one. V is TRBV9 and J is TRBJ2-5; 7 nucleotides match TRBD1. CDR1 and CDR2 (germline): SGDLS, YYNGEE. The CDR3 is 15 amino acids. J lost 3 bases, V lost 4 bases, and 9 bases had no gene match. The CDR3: CASSTPGTEKETQYF. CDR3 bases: TGTGCCAGCAGCACCCCCGGGACAGAGAAAGAGACCCAGTACTTC.

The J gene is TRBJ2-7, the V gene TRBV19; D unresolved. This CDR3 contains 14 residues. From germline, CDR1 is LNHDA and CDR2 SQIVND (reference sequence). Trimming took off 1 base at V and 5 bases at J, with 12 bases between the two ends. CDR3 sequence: CASSIGTPLDEQYF. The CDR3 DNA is TGTGCCAGTAGTATAGGTACACCTCTTGACGAGCAGTACTTC. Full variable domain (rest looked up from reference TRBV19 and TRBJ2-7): DGGITQSPKYLFRKEGQNVTLSCEQNLNHDAMYWYRQDPGQGLRLIYYSQIVNDFQKGDIAEGYSVSREKKESFPLTVTSAQKNPTAFYLCASSIGTPLDEQYFGPGTRLTVT.

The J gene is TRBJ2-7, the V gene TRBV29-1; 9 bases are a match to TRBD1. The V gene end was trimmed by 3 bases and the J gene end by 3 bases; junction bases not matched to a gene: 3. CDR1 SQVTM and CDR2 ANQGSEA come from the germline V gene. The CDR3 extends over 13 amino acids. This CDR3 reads CSVEGQGHYEQYF. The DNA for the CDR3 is TGCAGCGTTGAGGGACAGGGCCACTACGAGCAGTACTTC.

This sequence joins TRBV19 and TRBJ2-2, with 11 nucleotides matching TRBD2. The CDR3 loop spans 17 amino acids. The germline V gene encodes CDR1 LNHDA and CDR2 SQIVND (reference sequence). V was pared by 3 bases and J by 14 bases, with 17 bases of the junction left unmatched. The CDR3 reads CASSIRVVAGGPNQLFF. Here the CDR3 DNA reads TGTGCCAGTAGTATTAGAGTCGTAGCGGGAGGGCCCAACCAACTGTTTTTT.

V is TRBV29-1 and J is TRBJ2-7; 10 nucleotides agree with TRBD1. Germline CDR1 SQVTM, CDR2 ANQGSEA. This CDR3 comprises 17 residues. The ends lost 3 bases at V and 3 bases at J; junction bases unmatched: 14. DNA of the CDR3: TGCAGCGTTGAGGGTCGAGGGACAGGGGTAAGAATCTACGAGCAGTACTTC. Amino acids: CSVEGRGTGVRIYEQYF.

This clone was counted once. The CDR3 loop is CASGSRDKGPLYGYTF. CDR3 in DNA: TGTGCTAGTGGTTCCCGGGATAAGGGCCCCCTCTATGGCTACACCTTC. The gene calls are TRBV12-5 and TRBJ1-2, with D hard to call. Germline loops: CDR1 LGHNT, CDR2 FRNRAP. CDR3 length: 16 amino acids. The V gene lost 4 bases and the J gene lost 4 bases, with 19 bases spanning the gap.

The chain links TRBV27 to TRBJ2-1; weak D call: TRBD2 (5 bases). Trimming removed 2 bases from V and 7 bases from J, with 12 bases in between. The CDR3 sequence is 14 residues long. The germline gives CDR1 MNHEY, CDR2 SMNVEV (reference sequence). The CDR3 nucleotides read TGTGCCAGCAGTTTAAGAGGGAATTTAAATGAGCAGTTCTTC. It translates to CASSLRGNLNEQFF.

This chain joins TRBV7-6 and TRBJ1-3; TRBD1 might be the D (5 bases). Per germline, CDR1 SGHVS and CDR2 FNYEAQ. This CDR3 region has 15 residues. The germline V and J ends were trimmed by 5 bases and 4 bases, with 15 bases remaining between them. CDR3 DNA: TGTGCCAGCAGCCCCAGTGGCAGGGCGGGAAACACCATATATTTT. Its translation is CASSPSGRAGNTIYF.

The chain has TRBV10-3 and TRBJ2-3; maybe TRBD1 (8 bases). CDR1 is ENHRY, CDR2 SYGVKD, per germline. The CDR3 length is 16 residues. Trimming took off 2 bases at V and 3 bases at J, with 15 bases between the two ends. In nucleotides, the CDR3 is TGTGCCATCAGTGAGAGCAGGGGGCGGGGGACAGATACGCAGTATTTT. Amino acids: CAISESRGRGTDTQYF.

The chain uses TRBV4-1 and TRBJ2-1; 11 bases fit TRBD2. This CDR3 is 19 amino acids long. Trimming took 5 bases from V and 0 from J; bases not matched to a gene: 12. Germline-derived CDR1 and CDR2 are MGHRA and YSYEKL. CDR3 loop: CASSNPGLAGRSSYNEQFF. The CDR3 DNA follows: TGCGCCAGCAGCAACCCCGGACTAGCGGGTAGGAGCTCCTACAATGAGCAGTTCTTC.

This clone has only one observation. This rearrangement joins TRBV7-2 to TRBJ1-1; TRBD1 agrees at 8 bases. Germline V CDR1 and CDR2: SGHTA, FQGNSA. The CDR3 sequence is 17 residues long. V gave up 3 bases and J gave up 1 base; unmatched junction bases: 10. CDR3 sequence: CASSFGAGGLWNTEAFF. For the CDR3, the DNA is TGTGCCAGCAGCTTCGGGGCAGGGGGCTTATGGAACACTGAAGCTTTCTTT.

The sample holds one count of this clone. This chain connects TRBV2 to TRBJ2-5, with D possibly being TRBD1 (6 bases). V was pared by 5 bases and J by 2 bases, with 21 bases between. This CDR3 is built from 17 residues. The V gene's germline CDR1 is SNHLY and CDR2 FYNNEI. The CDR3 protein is CASSPNHQGSGQETQYF. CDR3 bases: TGTGCCAGCAGTCCGAATCATCAGGGGAGTGGGCAAGAGACCCAGTACTTC. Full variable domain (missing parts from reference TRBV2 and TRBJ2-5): EPEVTQTPSHQVTQMGQEVILRCVPISNHLYFYWYRQILGQKVEFLVSFYNNEISEKSEIFDDQFSVERPDGSNFTLKIRSTKLEDSAMYFCASSPNHQGSGQETQYFGPGTRLLVL.

The CDR3 sequence is CASSIGGSISTDTQYF. Written as DNA, the CDR3 is TGTGCCAGTAGTATAGGTGGTAGCATTAGCACAGATACGCAGTATTTT. The chain recombines TRBV19 with TRBJ2-3; no clear D gene. Germline-derived CDR1 and CDR2 are LNHDA and SQIVND (reference sequence). Trimming removed 1 base from V and 0 bases from J, with 11 bases in between. This CDR3 contains 16 residues. The whole variable domain, filled in from reference TRBV19 and TRBJ2-3, reads DGGITQSPKYLFRKEGQNVTLSCEQNLNHDAMYWYRQDPGQGLRLIYYSQIVNDFQKGDIAEGYSVSREKKESFPLTVTSAQKNPTAFYLCASSIGGSISTDTQYFGPGTRLTVL.

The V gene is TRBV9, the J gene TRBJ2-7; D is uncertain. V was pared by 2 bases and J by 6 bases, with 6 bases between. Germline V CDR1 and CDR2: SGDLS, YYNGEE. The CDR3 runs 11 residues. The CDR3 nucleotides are TGTGCCAGCAGCGTTAGCTCCGAGCAGTACTTC. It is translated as CASSVSSEQYF.

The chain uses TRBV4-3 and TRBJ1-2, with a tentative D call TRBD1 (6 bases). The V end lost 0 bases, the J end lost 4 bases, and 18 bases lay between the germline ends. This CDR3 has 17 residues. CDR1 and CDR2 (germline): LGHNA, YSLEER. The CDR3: CASSQDSGGQRVYGYTF. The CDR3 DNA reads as TGCGCCAGCAGCCAAGATTCTGGGGGACAACGCGTCTATGGCTACACCTTC.

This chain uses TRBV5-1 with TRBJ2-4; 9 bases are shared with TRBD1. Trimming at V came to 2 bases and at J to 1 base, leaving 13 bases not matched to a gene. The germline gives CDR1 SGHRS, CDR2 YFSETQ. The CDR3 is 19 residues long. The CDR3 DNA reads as TGCGCCAGCAGCTTACCGGGACAGGGCCGACCTTCGGCCAAAAACATTCAGTACTTC. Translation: CASSLPGQGRPSAKNIQYF.

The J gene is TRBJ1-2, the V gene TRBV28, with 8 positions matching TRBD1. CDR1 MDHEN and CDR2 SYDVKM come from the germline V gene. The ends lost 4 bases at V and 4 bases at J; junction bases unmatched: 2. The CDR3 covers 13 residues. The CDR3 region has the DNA TGTGCCAGCAGTTACAGGGGGGGCTATGGCTACACCTTC. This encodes CASSYRGGYGYTF.